The 15 T cell receptor beta chains listed next were all sequenced from one sample in a study of T-cell memory formation after mild COVID-19. TCRdb analysed the 5' RACE reads with MiXCR anew, one entry per CDR3 protein. The sample has 90,000 to 120,000 distinct CDR3 sequences, about 15% seen once; the top ten hold 30% to 45%. Sequencing was done on a sample of PBMCs or a T cell subset sorted from them (not recorded which). The source of these receptors is a man aged 18 to 30 who had mild COVID-19 (a few samples of this study predate the infection). Cell type and time point are not known.

The chain is built from TRBV10-3 and TRBJ2-7; no reliable D call. The CDR3 totals 12 residues. Trimming stripped 6 bases from V and 6 bases from J, with 12 bases between. Germline CDR1 is ENHRY and CDR2 is SYGVKD. This chain's CDR3 is CAISVRSSEQYV. Written as DNA, the CDR3 is TGTGCCATCAGCGTTAGATCCAGCGAGCAGTACGTC.

This clonotype showed up just a few times. J is TRBJ2-1 and V is TRBV2; 7 nucleotides match TRBD2. Germline lookup yields CDR1 SNHLY and CDR2 FYNNEI. This CDR3 has 15 amino acids. After removal of 6 bases from V and 3 bases from J, the junction contained 8 bases not matched to a gene. As DNA, the CDR3 is TGTGCCAGCAGGCCGGCTAGCGGAAACTACAATGAGCAGTTCTTC. Its protein product is CASRPASGNYNEQFF. The complete variable domain, with remaining parts taken from reference TRBV2 and TRBJ2-1, reads EPEVTQTPSHQVTQMGQEVILRCVPISNHLYFYWYRQILGQKVEFLVSFYNNEISEKSEIFDDQFSVERPDGSNFTLKIRSTKLEDSAMYFCASRPASGNYNEQFFGPGTRLTVL.

This clonotype came up a few times. The chain couples TRBV27 to TRBJ2-7; D could derive from TRBD1 or TRBD2 (6 bases each). Germline assignment: CDR1 MNHEY and CDR2 SMNVEV (reference sequence). Trimming took off 2 bases at V and 5 bases at J, with 13 bases between the two ends. The CDR3 extends over 14 amino acids. CDR3 sequence (DNA): TGTGCCAGCAGTTTAACCGGGGGCCTGAACGAGCAGTACTTC. Encoded protein: CASSLTGGLNEQYF.

This clonotype was seen a handful of times. J is TRBJ1-4 and V is TRBV27; a weak D match, TRBD1 (5 bases). Germline V lookup: CDR1 MNHEY, CDR2 SMNVEV (reference sequence). Trimming removed 6 bases at V and 2 bases at J, with 13 bases between. This CDR3 is built from 15 residues. DNA for the CDR3: TGTGCCAGCAGCCAGGGAAGTGGGACTAATGAAAAACTGTTTTTT. Residues: CASSQGSGTNEKLFF.

The chain links TRBV5-4 to TRBJ2-6, with a possible D match to TRBD1 (5 bases). CDR3 length equals 14 residues. From germline, CDR1 is SGHNT and CDR2 YYREEE (reference sequence). Trimming left V 6 bases short and J 1 base short, with 8 bases between. CDR3 amino acids: CASTQGSGANVLTF. The CDR3 nucleotides are TGTGCCAGCACCCAGGGTTCTGGGGCCAACGTCCTGACTTTC.

This clonotype was found a few times. The chain links TRBV6-2 or TRBV6-3 to TRBJ2-2; D remains unclear. V lost 2 bases and J lost 6, with 4 bases in between. Germline lookup yields CDR1 MNHEY and CDR2 SVGEGT. This CDR3 region has 12 residues. The CDR3 DNA sequence: TGTGCCAGCAGTTACCCCCCCGGGGAGCTGTTTTTT. Encoded protein: CASSYPPGELFF.

V and J are TRBV6-5 and TRBJ2-1; 10 nucleotides align to TRBD1. The CDR3 runs to 18 residues. Germline V gives CDR1 MNHEY, CDR2 SVGAGI. With 0 bases clipped from V and 10 bases from J, the junction kept 15 bases outside the gene matches. Here the CDR3 DNA reads TGTGCCAGCAGTTACTCGCAACTAGTCCCGGGACAGGGGAACGAGCAGTTCTTC. As protein: CASSYSQLVPGQGNEQFF.

This clonotype was seen a handful of times. CDR3 nucleotides: TGTGCCAGTAGTATAGCAACAGGGGCAGATACGCAGTATTTT. It translates to CASSIATGADTQYF. V usage is TRBV19 and J usage is TRBJ2-3; 7 bases agree with TRBD1. V shed 1 base, J shed 4 bases, and the junction held 2 bases outside the gene matches. Germline-derived CDR1 and CDR2 are LNHDA and SQIVND (reference sequence). The CDR3 covers 14 residues.

This clonotype was seen at least ten times. J is TRBJ2-3 and V is TRBV5-1; D gene uncertain. Deletions cut 0 bases from V and 1 base from J, with 6 bases between. Germline V gene sequence: CDR1 SGHRS, CDR2 YFSETQ. CDR3 length equals 14 residues. The chain's CDR3 is CASSLGRRTDTQYF. The CDR3, as DNA: TGCGCCAGCAGCTTGGGAAGACGCACAGATACGCAGTATTTT.

The chain joins TRBV15 to TRBJ1-2, with D perhaps matching TRBD1 (5 bases). Germline CDR1 reads LNHNV; CDR2 reads YYDKDF (reference sequence). This CDR3 spans 17 amino acids. The V end lost 0 bases, the J end lost 0 bases, and 14 bases lay between the germline ends. DNA for the CDR3: TGTGCCACCAGCAGAGATACAACTACAGGAGCTAACTATGGCTACACCTTC. Encoded protein: CATSRDTTTGANYGYTF.

This clonotype was seen repeatedly, ten times or more. This chain uses TRBV14 with TRBJ2-1; D possibly corresponds to TRBD2 (5 bases). Germline V gives CDR1 SGHDN, CDR2 FVKESK. The CDR3 consists of 13 residues. Trimming cost V 4 bases and J 6 bases, with 10 bases left between them. The DNA for the CDR3 is TGTGCCAGCAGCCCCGGACTTGTCAATGAGCAGTTCTTC. This gives the protein CASSPGLVNEQFF.

This clonotype was picked up many times. CDR3 amino acids: CASSLPRGSSTDTQYF. In nucleotides, the CDR3 is TGTGCCAGCAGCTTACCCCGGGGCTCCAGCACAGATACGCAGTATTTT. The rearrangement uses TRBV7-9 and TRBJ2-3; D is perhaps TRBD1 or TRBD2 (5 bases each). Germline V gene lookup returns CDR1 SEHNR and CDR2 FQNEAQ (reference sequence). The CDR3 extends over 16 amino acids. Trimming took 2 bases from V and 0 from J, leaving 12 bases between them.

This clonotype was picked up many times. V and J are TRBV29-1 and TRBJ1-2; D is ambiguous. V was pared by 0 bases and J by 2 bases, with 10 bases between. CDR1 and CDR2 (germline): SQVTM, ANQGSEA. The CDR3 sequence is 14 residues long. This chain's CDR3 is CSVEEGGANYGYTF. CDR3 DNA sequence: TGCAGCGTTGAAGAAGGCGGTGCCAACTATGGCTACACCTTC.

This chain uses TRBV6-2 or TRBV6-3 with TRBJ2-5; no definite D call. There are 12 residues in the CDR3. Germline values: CDR1 MNHEY, CDR2 SVGEGT. Trimming cost V 2 bases and J 5 bases, with 6 bases left between them. CDR3 sequence: CASSYGEETQYF. The CDR3 DNA follows: TGTGCCAGCAGTTACGGAGAGGAGACCCAGTACTTC.

This clonotype appeared a few times. This chain connects TRBV7-8 to TRBJ1-2, with 7 bases aligning to TRBD1. V lost 3 bases and J lost 7; bases outside the gene matches: 5. The CDR3 spans 13 residues. The germline V gene encodes CDR1 SGHVS and CDR2 FQNEAQ. The CDR3 spells CASSLRGRGGYTF. The CDR3 DNA is TGTGCCAGCAGCTTGAGGGGGCGCGGTGGCTACACCTTC.